The TCR beta chain described here comes from a study of cytomegalovirus exposure and HLA in healthy donors. General study findings and limits: Among TCR sequences, most were rare, though some public TCRs appeared in many donors. The authors listed around 150 TCR beta chains as cytomegalovirus-associated.

Points on this clone: Its antigen is undetermined.

TCRdb's table, derived via immunoSEQ multiplex PCR, lists solely in-frame clones and lacks some. The profile covers over 200,000 clones, with 75% to 90% appearing a single time and around 5.6% taken by the ten largest. Trimming removed 0 bases at V and 5 bases at J, with 7 bases between. Germline loops: CDR1 MGHRA, CDR2 YSYEKL. The CDR3 is 13 residues long. The donors were part of the approximately 120-subject validation cohort, which stood apart from the roughly 680-subject first cohort. The receptor comes from a young woman in good health and CMV-seronegative. The source material was PBMCs. The chain is built from TRBV4-1 and TRBJ1-2; D is unresolved. CDR3 protein: CASSQDRQYGYTF. DNA of the CDR3: TGCGCCAGCAGCCAAGACAGGCAGTATGGCTACACCTTC.